This T cell receptor (beta chain) appears in the sequencing data of a study of blood T cells in healthy people across ages. Overall study: Using template switching, researchers captured about one barcoded beta molecule for each two T cells.

Study observations and caveats: Measured against age, TCR beta diversity per million T cells decreased in a roughly linear manner. Comparison with aged donors showed that long-lived donors had more naive CD4+ cells and higher diversity.

For the second PCR, which ran for about 6 to 11 cycles, a sample-barcoded 5' primer and a J-beta primer mix were used. TCRdb reanalysed the 5' RACE reads using MiXCR and keeps one entry per CDR3 protein. The table lists 1.5 million to 2 million distinct CDR3 sequences, roughly two fifths of them singletons. This CDR3 comprises 17 residues. The V segment lost 3 bases and the J segment 6 bases; nucleotides outside the gene matches: 16. Looked up from germline, CDR1 is MDHEN and CDR2 is SYDVKM. About this clonotype itself: Its specificity is unknown.

Specimen: blood. This TCR was sampled from a human donor in good health. The chain uses TRBV28 and TRBJ1-2; 7 bases match TRBD1. The CDR3 DNA reads as TGTGCCAGCAGTTTGTTAGAGGGGGCTCTCTCTCGAGATGGCTACACCTTC. Translated, it gives CASSLLEGALSRDGYTF.